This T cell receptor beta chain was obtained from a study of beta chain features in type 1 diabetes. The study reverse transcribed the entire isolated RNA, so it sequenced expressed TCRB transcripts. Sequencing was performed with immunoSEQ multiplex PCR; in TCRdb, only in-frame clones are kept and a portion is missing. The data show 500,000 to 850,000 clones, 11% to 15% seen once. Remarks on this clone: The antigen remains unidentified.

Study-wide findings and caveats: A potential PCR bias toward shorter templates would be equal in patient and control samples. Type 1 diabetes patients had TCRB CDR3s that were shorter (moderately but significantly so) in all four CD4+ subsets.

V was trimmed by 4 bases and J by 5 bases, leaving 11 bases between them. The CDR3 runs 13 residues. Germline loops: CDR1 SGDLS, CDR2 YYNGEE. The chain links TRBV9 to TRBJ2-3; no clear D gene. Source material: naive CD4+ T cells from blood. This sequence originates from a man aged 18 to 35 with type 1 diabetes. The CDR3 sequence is CASSLMTGDTQYF. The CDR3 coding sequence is TGTGCCAGCAGCCTTATGACGGGAGATACGCAGTATTTT.